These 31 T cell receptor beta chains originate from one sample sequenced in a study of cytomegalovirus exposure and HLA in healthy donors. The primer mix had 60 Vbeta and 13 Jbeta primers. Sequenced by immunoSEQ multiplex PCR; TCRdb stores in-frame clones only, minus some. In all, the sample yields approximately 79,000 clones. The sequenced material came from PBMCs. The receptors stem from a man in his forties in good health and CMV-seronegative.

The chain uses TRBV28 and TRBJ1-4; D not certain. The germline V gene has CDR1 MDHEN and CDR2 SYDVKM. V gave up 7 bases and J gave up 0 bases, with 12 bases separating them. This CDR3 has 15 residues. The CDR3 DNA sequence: TGTGCCAGCAAAACGGGGTTTGCAACTAATGAAAAACTGTTTTTT. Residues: CASKTGFATNEKLFF.

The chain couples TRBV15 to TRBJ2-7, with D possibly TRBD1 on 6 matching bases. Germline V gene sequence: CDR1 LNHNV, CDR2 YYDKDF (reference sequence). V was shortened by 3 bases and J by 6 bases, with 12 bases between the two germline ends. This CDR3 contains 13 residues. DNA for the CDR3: TGTGCCACCAGCAGCTATACAGGGCTCGAGCAGTACTTC. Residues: CATSSYTGLEQYF. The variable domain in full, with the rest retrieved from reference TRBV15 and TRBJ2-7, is DAMVIQNPRYQVTQFGKPVTLSCSQTLNHNVMYWYQQKSSQAPKLLFHYYDKDFNNEADTPDNFQSRRPNTSFCFLDIRSPGLGDTAMYLCATSSYTGLEQYFGPGTRLTVT.

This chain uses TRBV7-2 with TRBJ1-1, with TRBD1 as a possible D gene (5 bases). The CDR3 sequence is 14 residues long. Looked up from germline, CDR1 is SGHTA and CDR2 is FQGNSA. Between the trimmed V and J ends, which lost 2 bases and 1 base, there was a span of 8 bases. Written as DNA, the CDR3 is TGTGCCAGCAGCTTAAAAGGGGAGAACACTGAAGCTTTCTTT. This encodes CASSLKGENTEAFF. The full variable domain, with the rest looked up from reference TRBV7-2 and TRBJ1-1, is GAGVSQSPSNKVTEKGKDVELRCDPISGHTALYWYRQSLGQGLEFLIYFQGNSAPDKSGLPSDRFSAERTGGSVSTLTIQRTQQEDSAVYLCASSLKGENTEAFFGQGTRLTVV.

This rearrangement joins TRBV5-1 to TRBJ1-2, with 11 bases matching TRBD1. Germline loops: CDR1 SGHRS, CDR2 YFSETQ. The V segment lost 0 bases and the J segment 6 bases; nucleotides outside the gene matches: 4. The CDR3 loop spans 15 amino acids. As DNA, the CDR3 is TGCGCCAGCAGCTTGGCCGGGACAGGGGGAAATGGCTACACCTTC. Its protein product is CASSLAGTGGNGYTF.

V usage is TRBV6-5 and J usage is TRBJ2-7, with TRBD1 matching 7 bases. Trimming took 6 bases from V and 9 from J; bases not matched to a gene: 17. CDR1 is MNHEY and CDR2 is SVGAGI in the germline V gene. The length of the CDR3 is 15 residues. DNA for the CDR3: TGTGCCAGCAGGAACAACCGGGACCACAGGGGCGGGCAGTACTTC. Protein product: CASRNNRDHRGGQYF.

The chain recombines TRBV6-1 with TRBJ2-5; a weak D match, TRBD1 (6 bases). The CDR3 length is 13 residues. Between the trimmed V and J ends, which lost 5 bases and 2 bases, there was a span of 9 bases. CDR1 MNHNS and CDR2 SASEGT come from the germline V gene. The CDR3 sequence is CASSQQGQETQYF. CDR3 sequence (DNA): TGTGCCAGCAGTCAACAGGGTCAAGAGACCCAGTACTTC.

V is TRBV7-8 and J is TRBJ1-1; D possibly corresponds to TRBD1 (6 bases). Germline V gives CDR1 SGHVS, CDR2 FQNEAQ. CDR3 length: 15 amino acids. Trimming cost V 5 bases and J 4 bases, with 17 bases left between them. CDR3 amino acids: CASSRIRGVGTEAFF. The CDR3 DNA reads TGTGCCAGCAGCCGGATCAGGGGCGTTGGCACTGAAGCTTTCTTT.

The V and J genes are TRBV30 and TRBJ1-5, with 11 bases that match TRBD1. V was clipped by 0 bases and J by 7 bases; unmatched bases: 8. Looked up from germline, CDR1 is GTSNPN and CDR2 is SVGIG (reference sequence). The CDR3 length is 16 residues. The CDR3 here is CAWSVLGTGGEQPQHF. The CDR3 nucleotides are TGTGCCTGGAGTGTACTTGGGACAGGGGGTGAACAGCCCCAGCATTTT.

CDR3 amino acids: CASSLVSGGDYEQYF. The CDR3 nucleotides read TGCGCCAGCAGCTTGGTGAGCGGGGGGGACTACGAGCAGTACTTC. J is TRBJ2-7 and V is TRBV5-1, with TRBD2 matching 10 bases. The CDR3 is 15 amino acids. In germline, CDR1 is SGHRS, CDR2 YFSETQ. Losses at the gene ends were 0 bases for V and 3 bases for J; bases not matched to a gene: 3. The entire variable domain, with the rest obtained from reference TRBV5-1 and TRBJ2-7, is as follows: KAGVTQTPRYLIKTRGQQVTLSCSPISGHRSVSWYQQTPGQGLQFLFEYFSETQRNKGNFPGRFSGRQFSNSRSEMNVSTLELGDSALYLCASSLVSGGDYEQYFGPGTRLTVT.

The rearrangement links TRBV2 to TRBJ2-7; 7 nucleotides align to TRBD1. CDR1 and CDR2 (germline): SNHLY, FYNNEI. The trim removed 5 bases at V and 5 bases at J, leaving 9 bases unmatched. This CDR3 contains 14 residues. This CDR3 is CASSNGQVGNEQYF. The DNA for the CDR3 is TGTGCCAGCAGTAACGGACAGGTCGGTAACGAGCAGTACTTC.

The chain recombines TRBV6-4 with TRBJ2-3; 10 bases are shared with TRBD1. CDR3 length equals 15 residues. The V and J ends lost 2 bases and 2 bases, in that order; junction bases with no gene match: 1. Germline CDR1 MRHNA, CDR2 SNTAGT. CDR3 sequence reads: CASSDGTGDTDTQYF. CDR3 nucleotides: TGTGCCAGCAGTGACGGGACAGGGGACACAGATACGCAGTATTTT.

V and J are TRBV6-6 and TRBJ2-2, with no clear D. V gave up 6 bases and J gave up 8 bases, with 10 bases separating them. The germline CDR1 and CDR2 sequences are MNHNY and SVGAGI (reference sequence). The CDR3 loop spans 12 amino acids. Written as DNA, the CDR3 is TGTGCCAGCAGAATAGAGGTGGGGGAGCTGTTTTTT. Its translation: CASRIEVGELFF.

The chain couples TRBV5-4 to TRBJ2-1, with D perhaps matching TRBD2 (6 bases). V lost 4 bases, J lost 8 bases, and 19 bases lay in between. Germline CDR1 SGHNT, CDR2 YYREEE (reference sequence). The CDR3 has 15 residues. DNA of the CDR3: TGTGCCAGCAGCGTCGACCCGGGACTCCCCCATGAGCAGTTCTTC. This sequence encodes CASSVDPGLPHEQFF.

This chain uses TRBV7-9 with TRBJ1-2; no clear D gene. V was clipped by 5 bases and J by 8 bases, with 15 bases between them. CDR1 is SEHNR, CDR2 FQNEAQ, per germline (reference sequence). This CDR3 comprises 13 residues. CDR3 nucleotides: TGTGCCAGCAGCGGCCAGGCCGGGGTAGGCTACACCTTC. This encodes CASSGQAGVGYTF.

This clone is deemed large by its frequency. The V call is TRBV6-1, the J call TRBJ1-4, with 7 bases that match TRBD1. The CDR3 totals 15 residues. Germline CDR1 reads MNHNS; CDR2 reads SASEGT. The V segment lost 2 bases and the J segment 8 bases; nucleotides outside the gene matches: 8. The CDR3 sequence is CASSETTGTAEKLFF. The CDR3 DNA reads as TGTGCCAGCAGTGAAACGACCGGGACAGCGGAAAAACTGTTTTTT.

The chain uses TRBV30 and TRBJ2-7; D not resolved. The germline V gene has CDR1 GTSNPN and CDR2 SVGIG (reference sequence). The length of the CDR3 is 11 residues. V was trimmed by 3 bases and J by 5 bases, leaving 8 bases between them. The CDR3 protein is CAWRGSDEQYF. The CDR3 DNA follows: TGTGCCTGGAGGGGCTCTGACGAGCAGTACTTC.

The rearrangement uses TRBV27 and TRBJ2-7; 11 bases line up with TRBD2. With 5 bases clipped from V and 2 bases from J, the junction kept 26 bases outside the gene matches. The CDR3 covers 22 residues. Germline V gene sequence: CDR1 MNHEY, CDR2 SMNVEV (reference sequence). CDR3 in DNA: TGTGCCAGCAGTCCCTTCCTGAAGGGGGCAGCGACTAGCGGGACTTCGACCTACGAGCAGTACTTC. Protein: CASSPFLKGAATSGTSTYEQYF.

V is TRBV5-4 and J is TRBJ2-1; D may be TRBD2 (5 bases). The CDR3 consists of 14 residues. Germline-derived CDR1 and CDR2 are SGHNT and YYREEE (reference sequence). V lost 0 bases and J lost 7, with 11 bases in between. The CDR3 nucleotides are TGTGCCAGCAGCTTGGGGACCCCGGGAAATGAGCAGTTCTTC. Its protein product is CASSLGTPGNEQFF. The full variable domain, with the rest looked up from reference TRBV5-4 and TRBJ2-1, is ETGVTQSPTHLIKTRGQQVTLRCSSQSGHNTVSWYQQALGQGPQFIFQYYREEENGRGNFPPRFSGLQFPNYSSELNVNALELDDSALYLCASSLGTPGNEQFFGPGTRLTVL.

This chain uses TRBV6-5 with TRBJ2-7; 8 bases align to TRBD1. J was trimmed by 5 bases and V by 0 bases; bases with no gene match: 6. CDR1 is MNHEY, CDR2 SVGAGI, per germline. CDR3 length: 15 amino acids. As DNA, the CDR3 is TGTGCCAGCAGTTACTCGACGTCAGGGGGCAACGAGCAGTACTTC. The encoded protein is CASSYSTSGGNEQYF.

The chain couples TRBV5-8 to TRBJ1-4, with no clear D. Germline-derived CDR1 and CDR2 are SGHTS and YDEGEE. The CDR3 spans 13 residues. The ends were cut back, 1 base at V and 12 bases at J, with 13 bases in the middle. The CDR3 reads CASSLTDPGELFF. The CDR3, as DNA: TGTGCCAGCAGCTTGACAGACCCCGGGGAACTGTTTTTT.

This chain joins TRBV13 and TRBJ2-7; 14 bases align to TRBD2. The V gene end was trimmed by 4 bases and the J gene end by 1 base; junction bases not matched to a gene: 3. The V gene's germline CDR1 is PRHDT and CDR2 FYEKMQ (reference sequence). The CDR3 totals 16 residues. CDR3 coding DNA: TGTGCCAGCAGCTCCCGGACTAGCGGGAGGTCCTACGAGCAGTACTTC. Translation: CASSSRTSGRSYEQYF.

In DNA form, the CDR3 reads TGTGCCAGTAGAGATAGCGGGAGCTCCTACGAGCAGTACTTC. This sequence encodes CASRDSGSSYEQYF. V and J are TRBV19 and TRBJ2-7; 9 nucleotides agree with TRBD2. The V gene end was trimmed by 6 bases and the J gene end by 0 bases; junction bases not matched to a gene: 3. The germline gives CDR1 LNHDA, CDR2 SQIVND (reference sequence). The CDR3 extends over 14 amino acids.

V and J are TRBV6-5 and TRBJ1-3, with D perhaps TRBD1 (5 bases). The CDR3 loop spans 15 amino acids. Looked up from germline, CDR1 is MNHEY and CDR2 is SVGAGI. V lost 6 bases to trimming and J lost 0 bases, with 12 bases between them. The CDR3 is CASSRGQVSGNTIYF. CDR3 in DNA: TGTGCCAGCAGCCGTGGACAAGTCTCTGGAAACACCATATATTTT.

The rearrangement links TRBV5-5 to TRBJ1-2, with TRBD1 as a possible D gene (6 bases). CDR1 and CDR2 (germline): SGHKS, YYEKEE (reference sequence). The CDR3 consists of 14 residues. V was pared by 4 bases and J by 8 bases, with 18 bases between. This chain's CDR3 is CASSPFSAQGGYTF. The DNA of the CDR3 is TGTGCCAGCAGCCCTTTTTCGGCCCAGGGGGGCTACACCTTC.

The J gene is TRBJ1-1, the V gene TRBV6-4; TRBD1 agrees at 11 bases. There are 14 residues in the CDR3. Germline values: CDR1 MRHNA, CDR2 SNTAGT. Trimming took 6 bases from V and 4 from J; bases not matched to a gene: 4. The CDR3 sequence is CASRDRGPGTEAFF. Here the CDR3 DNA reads TGTGCCAGCAGGGACAGGGGGCCGGGCACTGAAGCTTTCTTT.

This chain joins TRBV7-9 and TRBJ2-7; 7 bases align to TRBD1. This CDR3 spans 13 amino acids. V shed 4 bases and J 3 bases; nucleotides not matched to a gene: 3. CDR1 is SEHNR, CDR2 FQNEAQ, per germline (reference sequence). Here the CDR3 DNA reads TGTGCCAGCAGCTCAGGGGGACACTACGAGCAGTACTTC. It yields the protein CASSSGGHYEQYF.

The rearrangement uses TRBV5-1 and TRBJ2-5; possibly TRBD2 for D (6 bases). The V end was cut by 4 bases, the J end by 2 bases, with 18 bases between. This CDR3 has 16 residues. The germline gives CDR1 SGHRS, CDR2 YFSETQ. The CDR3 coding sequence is TGCGCCAGCAGCCCGATGACTAGTGAGGGGCAAGAGACCCAGTACTTC. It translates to CASSPMTSEGQETQYF.

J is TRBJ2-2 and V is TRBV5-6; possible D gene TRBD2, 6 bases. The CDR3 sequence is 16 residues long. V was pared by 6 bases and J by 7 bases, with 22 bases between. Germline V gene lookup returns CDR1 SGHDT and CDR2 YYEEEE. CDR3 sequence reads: CASTNLNRGEDGELFF. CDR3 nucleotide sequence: TGTGCCAGCACCAACCTCAACCGAGGGGAGGACGGGGAGCTGTTTTTT.

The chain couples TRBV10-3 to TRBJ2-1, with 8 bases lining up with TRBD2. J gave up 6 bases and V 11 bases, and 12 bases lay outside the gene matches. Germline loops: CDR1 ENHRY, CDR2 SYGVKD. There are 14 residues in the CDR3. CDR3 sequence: CAPRSSGSANEQFF. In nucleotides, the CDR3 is TGTGCCCCGCGGTCCAGCGGGAGTGCCAATGAGCAGTTCTTC.

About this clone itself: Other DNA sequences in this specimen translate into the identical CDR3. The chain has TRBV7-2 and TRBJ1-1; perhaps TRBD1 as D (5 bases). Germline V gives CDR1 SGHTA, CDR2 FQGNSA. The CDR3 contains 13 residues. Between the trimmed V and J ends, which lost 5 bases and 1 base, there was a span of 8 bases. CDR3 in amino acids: CASSPGQNTEAFF. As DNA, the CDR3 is TGTGCCAGCAGCCCAGGACAGAACACTGAAGCTTTCTTT.

The CDR3 sequence is CASSLAGTGNYEQYF. In nucleotides, the CDR3 is TGCGCCAGCAGCTTGGCAGGGACAGGGAACTACGAGCAGTACTTC. This chain joins TRBV5-1 and TRBJ2-7; 9 bases align to TRBD1. The CDR3 covers 15 residues. Germline trimming cut 0 bases from V and 3 bases from J; bases unmatched to any gene: 4. Germline CDR1 and CDR2: SGHRS and YFSETQ.